The 29 T cell receptor beta chains in this list originate from one sample, sequenced in a study of blood T cell repertoires in COVID-19. The repertoire was sequenced with immunoSEQ multiplex PCR; TCRdb's copy has only in-frame clones and lacks some. This sample has about 200,000 clones, with more than 75% found just once. Sequenced sample: PBMCs or T cells enriched from blood (not recorded which). The origin of the receptors is a man aged 35-49 years with acute COVID-19.

The chain joins TRBV18 to TRBJ1-6; possible D gene TRBD1, 6 bases. Germline V lookup: CDR1 KGHSH, CDR2 LQKENI. The CDR3 is made up of 15 amino acids. Trimming removed 6 bases at V and 8 bases at J, with 17 bases between. The CDR3 DNA sequence: TGTGCCAGCTCCACCTGGGCGGACAGAGATTCACCCCTCCACTTT. It is translated as CASSTWADRDSPLHF.

This chain connects TRBV9 to TRBJ2-1; maybe TRBD1 (6 bases). The germline V gene encodes CDR1 SGDLS and CDR2 YYNGEE. This CDR3 comprises 15 residues. Deletions cut 0 bases from V and 2 bases from J, with 9 bases between. Here the CDR3 DNA reads TGTGCCAGCAGCGTAGGAGAGGGGGCCTACAATGAGCAGTTCTTC. It specifies CASSVGEGAYNEQFF.

V and J are TRBV5-1 and TRBJ1-6; D ambiguous. Trimming pared 2 bases from V and 7 bases from J, leaving 10 bases between. The germline CDR1 and CDR2 sequences are SGHRS and YFSETQ. The CDR3 has 14 residues. The CDR3 DNA follows: TGCGCCAGCAGCTTTGGAGACGGGAATTCACCCCTCCACTTT. This codes for CASSFGDGNSPLHF.

This clone was counted only a few times. The V gene is TRBV28, the J gene TRBJ1-1, with 10 bases lining up with TRBD1. The length of the CDR3 is 20 residues. The J segment lost 0 bases and the V segment lost 2 bases, leaving 15 bases of the junction unmatched. The germline CDR1 and CDR2 sequences are MDHEN and SYDVKM. CDR3 sequence (DNA): TGTGCCAGCAGTTTAGGTCTTGCGGGACAGGGGATACCTTTGAACACTGAAGCTTTCTTT. Translating gives CASSLGLAGQGIPLNTEAFF.

V and J are TRBV5-1 and TRBJ1-1; TRBD1 might be the D (5 bases). There are 13 residues in the CDR3. Germline V gene data show CDR1 as SGHRS and CDR2 as YFSETQ. V gave up 7 bases and J gave up 0 bases, with 10 bases separating them. This CDR3 is CASGRGLNTEAFF. CDR3 DNA: TGCGCCAGCGGAAGGGGATTGAACACTGAAGCTTTCTTT.

This clone was counted a few times. This sequence joins TRBV29-1 and TRBJ2-1, with D perhaps matching TRBD2 (6 bases). Germline V lookup: CDR1 SQVTM, CDR2 ANQGSEA. This CDR3 is built from 13 residues. V was trimmed by 5 bases and J by 8 bases, leaving 16 bases between them. DNA for the CDR3: TGCAGCGTTTTTGAGGGAGGTTCTGATGAGCAGTTCTTC. It is translated as CSVFEGGSDEQFF.

This chain joins TRBV6-5 and TRBJ2-7; 12 positions agree with TRBD2. Germline CDR1 reads MNHEY; CDR2 reads SVGAGI. V lost 7 bases, J lost 7 bases, and 5 bases stayed unmatched. The CDR3 totals 13 residues. The CDR3 DNA follows: TGTGCCAGCAAACTAGCGGGAGGTCGGGAGCAGTACTTC. Translation gives CASKLAGGREQYF.

V is TRBV12-3 or TRBV12-4 and J is TRBJ1-3, with D unresolved. The CDR3 has 12 residues. V lost 2 bases and J 11 bases, leaving 10 bases between the germline ends. The CDR3 nucleotides are TGTGCCAGCAGTTTATGGACCGGGGCCATATATTTT. It is translated as CASSLWTGAIYF.

This chain links TRBV6-5 with TRBJ2-1, with a weak D call TRBD2 (6 bases). Trimming took off 0 bases at V and 6 bases at J, with 12 bases between the two ends. This CDR3 has 15 amino acids. CDR1 and CDR2 (germline): MNHEY, SVGAGI. The CDR3 reads CASSYSAGSPNEQFF. The CDR3 bases are TGTGCCAGCAGTTACTCGGCGGGAAGCCCCAATGAGCAGTTCTTC.

The chain combines TRBV2 with TRBJ1-2, with D unresolved. Trimming took off 6 bases at V and 8 bases at J, with 13 bases between the two ends. In germline, CDR1 is SNHLY, CDR2 FYNNEI. The CDR3 runs to 12 residues. CDR3 nucleotide sequence: TGTGCCAGCAGGGCCCTTCTCATGGGCTACACCTTC. This gives the protein CASRALLMGYTF.

V gene TRBV5-6 combines with J gene TRBJ1-3; the match to TRBD1 covers 11 bases. The junction had 3 bases not matched to a gene; V was cut back by 4 bases and J by 6 bases. Germline CDR1 is SGHDT and CDR2 is YYEEEE. This CDR3 is built from 14 residues. This CDR3 is CASSRTGGENTIYF. CDR3 bases: TGTGCCAGCAGCCGGACAGGGGGCGAAAACACCATATATTTT.

This sequence joins TRBV29-1 and TRBJ2-7; 11 nucleotides agree with TRBD2. Germline assignment: CDR1 SQVTM and CDR2 ANQGSEA. This CDR3 has 13 amino acids. Losses at the gene ends were 4 bases for V and 1 base for J; bases not matched to a gene: 0. The CDR3 DNA reads TGCAGCGTTGGACTAGCGGGATCCTACGAGCAGTACTTC. Amino acids: CSVGLAGSYEQYF.

The sample holds a few counts of this clone. The chain carries TRBV29-1 and TRBJ1-2; D gene uncertain. From germline, CDR1 is SQVTM and CDR2 ANQGSEA. The CDR3 totals 13 residues. Trimming shortened V by 7 bases and J by 4 bases, and 16 bases separated the two germline ends. CDR3 DNA: TGCAGCGCCGCCGAATGGCAAGTCTATGGCTACACCTTC. Translating it yields CSAAEWQVYGYTF.

This clone was seen a single time. The V call is TRBV7-2, the J call TRBJ2-7; TRBD1 matches 9 bases. V lost 6 bases to trimming and J lost 3 bases; unmatched junction nucleotides: 9. This CDR3 contains 15 residues. Germline loops: CDR1 SGHTA, CDR2 FQGNSA. CDR3 loop: CASSYGTGSYYEQYF. CDR3 coding DNA: TGTGCCAGCAGTTACGGGACAGGGTCGTACTACGAGCAGTACTTC.

The CDR3 nucleotides are TGTGCCAGCAGGGAGGCGGACAGGGAGATTTATAATTCACCCCTCCACTTT. As protein: CASREADREIYNSPLHF. The V gene is TRBV27, the J gene TRBJ1-6; 8 bases agree with TRBD1. There are 17 residues in the CDR3. Germline V gives CDR1 MNHEY, CDR2 SMNVEV (reference sequence). With 6 bases clipped from V and 4 bases from J, the junction kept 11 bases outside the gene matches.

The J gene is TRBJ1-4, the V gene TRBV6-5, with 10 bases aligning to TRBD1. V gave up 5 bases and J gave up 8 bases; unmatched junction bases: 8. Germline CDR1 and CDR2: MNHEY and SVGAGI. This CDR3 is 15 amino acids long. CDR3 sequence reads: CASSHTGTGDEKLFF. As DNA, the CDR3 is TGTGCCAGCAGTCATACCGGGACAGGGGACGAAAAACTGTTTTTT.

The V call is TRBV2, the J call TRBJ2-2, with 8 bases identical to TRBD2. Germline V gene sequence: CDR1 SNHLY, CDR2 FYNNEI. The CDR3 is 16 amino acids. The V and J ends lost 2 bases and 5 bases, in that order; junction bases with no gene match: 7. CDR3 amino acids: CASSESGGRYTGELFF. CDR3 coding DNA: TGTGCCAGCAGTGAATCGGGCGGGAGGTATACCGGGGAGCTGTTTTTT.

This sequence joins TRBV7-3 and TRBJ2-2, with 11 bases that match TRBD2. The trim removed 5 bases at V and 7 bases at J, leaving 0 bases unmatched. The length of the CDR3 is 13 residues. Germline lookup yields CDR1 SGHTA and CDR2 FQGTGA. Written as DNA, the CDR3 is TGTGCCAGCAGCACTAGCGGGGGCGGGGAGCTGTTTTTT. Protein: CASSTSGGGELFF.

The rearrangement uses TRBV28 and TRBJ1-2; 7 nucleotides match TRBD1. The CDR3 length is 15 residues. Trimming cost V 5 bases and J 7 bases; bases outside gene matches: 13. Germline V gene data show CDR1 as MDHEN and CDR2 as SYDVKM. CDR3 loop: CASSPIDRVRAGYTF. The DNA for the CDR3 is TGTGCCAGCAGTCCAATCGACAGGGTACGGGCTGGCTACACCTTC.

Points on this clone: The junction and the germline gene differ at one end; a read error may be behind it. The chain links TRBV4-1 to TRBJ1-4; D possibly corresponds to TRBD1 (6 bases). CDR1 MGHRA and CDR2 YSYEKL come from the germline V gene. The CDR3 length is 14 residues. Here the CDR3 reads CASSQGGANEKLFF. CDR3 DNA sequence: TGCGCCAGCAGTCAAGGGGGAGCTAATGAAAAACTGTTTTTT.

The chain carries TRBV11-2 and TRBJ2-3; D is perhaps TRBD2 (5 bases). The CDR3 is 12 amino acids. The V end was cut by 5 bases, the J end by 4 bases, with 7 bases between. Per the germline V gene, CDR1 is SGHAT and CDR2 is FQNNGV. The CDR3 protein is CASSGSPDTQYF. CDR3 nucleotides: TGTGCCAGCAGCGGGAGCCCAGATACGCAGTATTTT.

The J gene is TRBJ1-4, the V gene TRBV30, with D possibly TRBD1 on 6 matching bases. The CDR3 has 14 amino acids. V lost 5 bases to trimming and J lost 6 bases, with 16 bases between them. Germline V gives CDR1 GTSNPN, CDR2 SVGIG (reference sequence). The CDR3 DNA is TGTGCCTGGTCGACGAGGGCAGGGGATGAAAAACTGTTTTTT. Its protein product is CAWSTRAGDEKLFF.

J is TRBJ2-3 and V is TRBV27; TRBD2 is a possible D gene (5 bases). This CDR3 has 14 residues. Trimming pared 3 bases from V and 3 bases from J, leaving 10 bases between. Germline CDR1 is MNHEY and CDR2 is SMNVEV (reference sequence). The CDR3 DNA sequence: TGTGCCAGCAGTTTGGCGACGGGAACAGATACGCAGTATTTT. Encoded protein: CASSLATGTDTQYF.

The chain has TRBV12-3 or TRBV12-4 and TRBJ2-7; no firm D call. There are 12 residues in the CDR3. The V gene lost 3 bases and the J gene lost 3 bases, with 6 bases spanning the gap. CDR3 sequence reads: CASSFTGYEQYF. For the CDR3, the DNA is TGTGCCAGCAGTTTCACGGGCTACGAGCAGTACTTC.

The rearrangement uses TRBV27 and TRBJ2-5; weak D call: TRBD1 (5 bases). Germline assignment: CDR1 MNHEY and CDR2 SMNVEV (reference sequence). The CDR3 totals 14 residues. V shed 4 bases and J shed 2 bases, with 11 bases lying between them. DNA of the CDR3: TGTGCCAGCAGTTGGAGAGACAGACAAGAGACCCAGTACTTC. Its translation: CASSWRDRQETQYF.

J is TRBJ1-2 and V is TRBV5-4; a weak D match, TRBD1 (5 bases). CDR1 SGHNT and CDR2 YYREEE come from the germline V gene (reference sequence). CDR3 length equals 16 residues. The V and J ends lost 4 bases and 3 bases respectively, with 19 bases between them. The CDR3 loop is CASSPYSGRVDYGYTF. In DNA, the CDR3 is TGTGCCAGCAGCCCCTATTCCGGCAGGGTGGACTATGGCTACACCTTC. Looking up the rest from reference TRBV5-4 and TRBJ1-2 gives the full variable domain: ETGVTQSPTHLIKTRGQQVTLRCSSQSGHNTVSWYQQALGQGPQFIFQYYREEENGRGNFPPRFSGLQFPNYSSELNVNALELDDSALYLCASSPYSGRVDYGYTFGSGTRLTVV.

Only one count was recorded for this clone. The V call is TRBV7-2, the J call TRBJ1-5; D is unresolved. V was trimmed by 0 bases and J by 4 bases, leaving 7 bases between them. Germline V gene data show CDR1 as SGHTA and CDR2 as FQGNSA. The CDR3 totals 14 residues. In DNA form, the CDR3 reads TGTGCCAGCAGCTTAGCTTGGGCGAATCAGCCCCAGCATTTT. It encodes CASSLAWANQPQHF.

This clone was seen once. The rearrangement joins TRBV5-1 to TRBJ2-1; D remains ambiguous. The ends were cut back, 0 bases at V and 4 bases at J, with 8 bases in the middle. The CDR3 runs 14 residues. CDR1 SGHRS and CDR2 YFSETQ come from the germline V gene. The CDR3 sequence is CASSLVARYNEQFF. The CDR3, as DNA: TGCGCCAGCAGCTTGGTAGCCCGGTACAATGAGCAGTTCTTC. Full variable domain (missing parts from reference TRBV5-1 and TRBJ2-1): KAGVTQTPRYLIKTRGQQVTLSCSPISGHRSVSWYQQTPGQGLQFLFEYFSETQRNKGNFPGRFSGRQFSNSRSEMNVSTLELGDSALYLCASSLVARYNEQFFGPGTRLTVL.

The gene calls are TRBV10-2 and TRBJ2-1; perhaps TRBD2 as D (5 bases). The CDR3 has 15 amino acids. Trimming left V 3 bases short and J 6 bases short, with 15 bases between. Germline CDR1 is WSHSY and CDR2 is SAAADI. CDR3 loop: CASSERERGGNEQFF. DNA of the CDR3: TGCGCCAGCAGTGAAAGGGAGCGTGGAGGCAATGAGCAGTTCTTC.